The present entry profiles one T cell receptor (beta chain) with its context. Its antigen is still unknown. TCRdb reanalysed the 5' RACE reads using MiXCR and keeps one entry per CDR3 protein. Among more than 150,000 distinct CDR3 sequences, approximately 18% were seen once, and the ten largest hold roughly 4%. The sample originates from a study of T-cell memory formation after mild COVID-19. Regarding the study as a whole: Clones that contracted clustered mainly in CM and EM if CD4+ and in EMRA if CD8+.

The sequence derives from a man younger than 35 who had mild COVID-19 (a few samples of this study predate the infection). Cell type and time point are not known. The sample was PBMCs or a T cell subset sorted from them (not recorded which).

CDR3 loop: CSARGDNKETQYF. The CDR3 DNA reads TGCAGTGCTAGAGGGGACAACAAAGAGACCCAGTACTTC. The chain recombines TRBV20-1 with TRBJ2-5, with D tentatively TRBD1 (6 bases). In germline, CDR1 is DFQATT, CDR2 SNEGSKA (reference sequence). The CDR3 extends over 13 amino acids. V was trimmed by 1 base and J by 3 bases, leaving 9 bases between them.